This T cell receptor beta chain was identified in a study of T cell changes during pregnancy in multiple sclerosis. Germline V gene lookup returns CDR1 MNHEY and CDR2 SMNVEV (reference sequence). The CDR3 runs to 18 residues. V was cut by 10 bases and J by 4 bases, with 29 bases left in between. Clones were read by immunoSEQ multiplex PCR, and TCRdb kept only the in-frame ones, dropping some. The sample has about 59,000 clones; about 90% are singletons. V gene TRBV27 combines with J gene TRBJ2-1; D possibly corresponds to TRBD2 (6 bases). This receptor was identified in a female donor with multiple sclerosis, enrolled in a pregnancy study. Material: peripheral blood, obtained in the first trimester of pregnancy. CDR3 DNA: TGTGCCACCAAAAGGTTTACGGCTAGCGTTACAGGTTACAATGAGCAGTTCTTC. This gives the protein CATKRFTASVTGYNEQFF.